What follows is one T cell receptor (beta chain) and its context. This specimen belongs to a study of blood T cell repertoires in COVID-19. Whole-study context: COVID-19 samples collected from the United States, Italy and Spain covered acute and convalescent phases.

The germline V gene has CDR1 LNHDA and CDR2 SQIVND (reference sequence). Trimming left V 8 bases short and J 0 bases short, with 14 bases between. CDR3 length: 16 residues. Authors' analysis steps: It was from reference gene primer amplification that nucleated cell counts were estimated. Here immunoSEQ multiplex PCR was the method, and the copy in TCRdb shows in-frame clones only, minus some. The DNA was the basis for D and trimming; V, J and clone size are from that table. The sample lists about 180,000 clones; roughly 75% were seen once. The rearrangement joins TRBV19 to TRBJ2-6; a possible D gene is TRBD1 (5 bases). This TCR was recovered from an older man with active or convalescent COVID-19. Specimen: peripheral blood. This chain's CDR3 is CASRQGSPSGANVLTF. In nucleotides, the CDR3 is TGTGCCAGTCGCCAGGGTTCCCCCTCTGGGGCCAACGTCCTGACTTTC.